This TCR beta chain originates from a study of T cell responses to AZD1222 COVID-19 vaccine. In the study overall: Second doses were pooled across both intervals (about 4 or about 12 weeks).

Repertoires were generated with immunoSEQ multiplex PCR, while TCRdb's copy carries only in-frame clones and drops some. Here the sample spans about 84,000 clones, roughly nine tenths being singletons. On this clone itself: Its specificity is not known.

The junction had 7 bases not matched to a gene; V was cut back by 5 bases and J by 4 bases. CDR1 is SGHTA and CDR2 is FQGNSA in the germline V gene. CDR3 length equals 15 residues. Study outcomes and limitations: The donor group comprised mostly white British people and more females; the analysis possibly underestimated clonal diversity.

This chain links TRBV7-2 with TRBJ1-4, with 7 positions matching TRBD1. Sequencing was performed on peripheral blood, taken on day 0 of AZD1222 vaccination. This TCR was sampled from an adult in good health. CDR3 DNA sequence: TGTGCCAGCAGCAGGGGAGACAGGGATAATGAAAAACTGTTTTTT. Amino acids: CASSRGDRDNEKLFF.